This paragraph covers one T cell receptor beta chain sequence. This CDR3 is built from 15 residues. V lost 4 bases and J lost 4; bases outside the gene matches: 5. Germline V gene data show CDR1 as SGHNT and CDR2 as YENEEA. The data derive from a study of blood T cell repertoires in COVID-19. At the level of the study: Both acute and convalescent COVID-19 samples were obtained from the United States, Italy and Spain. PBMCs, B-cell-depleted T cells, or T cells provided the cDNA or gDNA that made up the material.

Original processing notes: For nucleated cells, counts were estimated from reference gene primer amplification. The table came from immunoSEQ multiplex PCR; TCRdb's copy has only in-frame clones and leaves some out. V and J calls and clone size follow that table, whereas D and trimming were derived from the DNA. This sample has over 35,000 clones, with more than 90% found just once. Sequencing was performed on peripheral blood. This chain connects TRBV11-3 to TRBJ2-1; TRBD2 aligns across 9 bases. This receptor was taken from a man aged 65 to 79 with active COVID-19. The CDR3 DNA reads TGTGCCAGCAGCTCGCGGGAGGGCCGGTACAATGAGCAGTTCTTC. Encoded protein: CASSSREGRYNEQFF. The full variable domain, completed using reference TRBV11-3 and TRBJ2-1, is EAGVVQSPRYKIIEKKQPVAFWCNPISGHNTLYWYLQNLGQGPELLIRYENEEAVDDSQLPKDRFSAERLKGVDSTLKIQPAELGDSAVYLCASSSREGRYNEQFFGPGTRLTVL.